This TCR beta chain was identified in a study of blood T cell repertoires in COVID-19. The protocol was immunoSEQ multiplex PCR, while the TCRdb copy is restricted to in-frame clones and leaves out a portion. The table has over 80,000 clones, 70% to 80% seen once. The CDR3 consists of 15 residues. Germline trimming cut 6 bases from V and 2 bases from J; bases unmatched to any gene: 6. From germline, CDR1 is LNHDA and CDR2 SQIVND (reference sequence). The chain has TRBV19 and TRBJ2-7; 11 bases agree with TRBD1. Material for sequencing was peripheral blood. The clonotype comes from an elderly woman with active or convalescent COVID-19. As DNA, the CDR3 is TGTGCCAGTAGAACGAGGGACAGGGGGGCCTACGAGCAGTACTTC. This translates into CASRTRDRGAYEQYF.